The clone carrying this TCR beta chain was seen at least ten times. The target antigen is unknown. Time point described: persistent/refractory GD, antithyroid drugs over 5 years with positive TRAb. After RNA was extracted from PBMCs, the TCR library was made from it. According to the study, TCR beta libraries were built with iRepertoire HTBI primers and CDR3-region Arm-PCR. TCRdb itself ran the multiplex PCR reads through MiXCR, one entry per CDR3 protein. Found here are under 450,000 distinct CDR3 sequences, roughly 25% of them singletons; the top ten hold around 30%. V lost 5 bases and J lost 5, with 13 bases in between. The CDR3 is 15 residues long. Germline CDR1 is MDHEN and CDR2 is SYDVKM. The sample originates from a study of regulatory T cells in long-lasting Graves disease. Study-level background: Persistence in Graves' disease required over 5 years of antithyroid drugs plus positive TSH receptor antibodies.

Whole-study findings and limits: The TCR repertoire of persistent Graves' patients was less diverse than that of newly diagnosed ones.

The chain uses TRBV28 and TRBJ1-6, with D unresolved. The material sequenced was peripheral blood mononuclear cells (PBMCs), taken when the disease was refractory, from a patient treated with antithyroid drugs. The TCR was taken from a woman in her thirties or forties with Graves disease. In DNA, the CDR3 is TGTGCCAGCAGTCCGCCTTGGGCTCATAATTCACCCCTCCACTTT. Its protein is CASSPPWAHNSPLHF.